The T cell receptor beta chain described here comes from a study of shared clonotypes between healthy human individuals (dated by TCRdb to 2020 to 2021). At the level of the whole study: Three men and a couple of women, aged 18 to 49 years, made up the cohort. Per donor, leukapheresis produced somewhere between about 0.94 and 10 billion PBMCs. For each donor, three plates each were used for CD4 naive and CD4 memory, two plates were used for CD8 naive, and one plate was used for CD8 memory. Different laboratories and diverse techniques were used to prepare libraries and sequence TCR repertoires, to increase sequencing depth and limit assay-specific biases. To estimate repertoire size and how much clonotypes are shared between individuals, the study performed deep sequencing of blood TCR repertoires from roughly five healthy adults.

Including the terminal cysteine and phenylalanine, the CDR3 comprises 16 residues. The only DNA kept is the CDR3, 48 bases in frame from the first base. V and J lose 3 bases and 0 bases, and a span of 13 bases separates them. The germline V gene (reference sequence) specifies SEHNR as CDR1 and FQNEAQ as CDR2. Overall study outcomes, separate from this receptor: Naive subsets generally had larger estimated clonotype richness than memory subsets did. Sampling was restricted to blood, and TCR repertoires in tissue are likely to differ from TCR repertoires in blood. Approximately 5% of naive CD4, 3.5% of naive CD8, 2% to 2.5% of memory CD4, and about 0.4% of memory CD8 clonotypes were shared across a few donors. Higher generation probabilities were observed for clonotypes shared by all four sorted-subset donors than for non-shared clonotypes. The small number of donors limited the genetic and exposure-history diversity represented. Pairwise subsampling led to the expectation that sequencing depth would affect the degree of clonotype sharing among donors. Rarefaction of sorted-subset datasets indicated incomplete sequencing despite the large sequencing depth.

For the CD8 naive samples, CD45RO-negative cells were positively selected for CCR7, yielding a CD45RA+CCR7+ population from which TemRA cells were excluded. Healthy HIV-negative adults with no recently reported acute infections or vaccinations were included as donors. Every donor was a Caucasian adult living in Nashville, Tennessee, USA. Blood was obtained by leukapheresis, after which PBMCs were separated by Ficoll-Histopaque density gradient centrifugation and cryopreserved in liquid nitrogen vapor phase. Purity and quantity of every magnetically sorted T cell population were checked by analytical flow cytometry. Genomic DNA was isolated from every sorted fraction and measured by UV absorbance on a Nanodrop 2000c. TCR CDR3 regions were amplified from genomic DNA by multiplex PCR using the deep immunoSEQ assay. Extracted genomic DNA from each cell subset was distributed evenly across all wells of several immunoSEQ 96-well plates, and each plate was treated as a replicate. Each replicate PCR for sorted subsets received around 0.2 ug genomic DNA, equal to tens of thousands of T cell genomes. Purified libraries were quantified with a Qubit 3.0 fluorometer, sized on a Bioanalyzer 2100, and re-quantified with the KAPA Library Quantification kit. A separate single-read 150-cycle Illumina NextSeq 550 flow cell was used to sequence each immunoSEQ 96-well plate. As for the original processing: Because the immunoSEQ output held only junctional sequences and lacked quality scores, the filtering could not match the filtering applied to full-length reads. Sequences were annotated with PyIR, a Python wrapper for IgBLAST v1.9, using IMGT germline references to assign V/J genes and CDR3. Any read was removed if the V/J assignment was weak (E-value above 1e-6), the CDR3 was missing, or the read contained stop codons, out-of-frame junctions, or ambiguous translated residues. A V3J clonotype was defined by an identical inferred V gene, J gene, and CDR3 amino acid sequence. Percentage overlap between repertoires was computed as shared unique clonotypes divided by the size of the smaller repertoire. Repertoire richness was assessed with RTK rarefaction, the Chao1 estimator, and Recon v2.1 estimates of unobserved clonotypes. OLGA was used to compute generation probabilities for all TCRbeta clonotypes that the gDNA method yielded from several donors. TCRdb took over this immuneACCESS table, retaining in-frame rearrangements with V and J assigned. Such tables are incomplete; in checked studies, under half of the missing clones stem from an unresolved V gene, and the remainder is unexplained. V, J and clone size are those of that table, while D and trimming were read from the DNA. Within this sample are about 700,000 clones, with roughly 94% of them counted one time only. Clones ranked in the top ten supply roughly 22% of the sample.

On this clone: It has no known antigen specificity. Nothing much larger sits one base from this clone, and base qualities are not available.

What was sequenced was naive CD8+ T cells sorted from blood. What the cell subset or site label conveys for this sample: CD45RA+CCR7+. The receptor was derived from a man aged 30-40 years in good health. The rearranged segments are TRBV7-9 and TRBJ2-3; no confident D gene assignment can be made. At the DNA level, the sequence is TGTGCCAGCAGCTTTCTCCCGAGGTTGAGCACAGATACGCAGTATTTT. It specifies CASSFLPRLSTDTQYF.